A single sample gave rise to the 5 T cell receptor beta chains below, sequenced in a study of blood T cell repertoires in COVID-19. The table came from immunoSEQ multiplex PCR; TCRdb's copy has only in-frame clones and leaves some out. The sample holds fewer than 250,000 clones, around 83% seen once. Sample: peripheral blood. These receptor sequences come from a middle-aged man with active or convalescent COVID-19.

This chain uses TRBV2 with TRBJ2-3; the D gene is possibly TRBD2 (5 bases). The CDR3 runs to 14 residues. CDR1 is SNHLY and CDR2 is FYNNEI in the germline V gene. The V gene lost 5 bases and the J gene lost 4 bases, with 13 bases spanning the gap. CDR3 amino acids: CASSTRGRADTQYF. CDR3 bases: TGTGCCAGCAGTACTCGGGGAAGGGCAGATACGCAGTATTTT.

The gene calls are TRBV4-2 and TRBJ2-1, with TRBD2 matching over 8 bases. Germline V gene sequence: CDR1 LGHNA, CDR2 YNFKEQ. The V and J ends lost 0 bases and 0 bases, in that order; junction bases with no gene match: 4. The CDR3 runs 17 residues. The CDR3 sequence is CASSQDSSGGSYNEQFF. The CDR3 nucleotides are TGTGCCAGCAGCCAAGATAGCAGCGGGGGCTCCTACAATGAGCAGTTCTTC.

This sequence joins TRBV5-4 and TRBJ2-1; tentative D call: TRBD2 (5 bases). The CDR3 is 16 residues long. Germline CDR1 SGHNT, CDR2 YYREEE (reference sequence). The V end lost 0 bases, the J end lost 4 bases, and 14 bases lay between the germline ends. CDR3 residues: CASSLEIGKPYNEQFF. The CDR3 region has the DNA TGTGCCAGCAGCTTGGAAATCGGGAAGCCTTACAATGAGCAGTTCTTC.

This clone was counted only a few times. This sequence joins TRBV5-1 and TRBJ1-6, with D possibly being TRBD1 (6 bases). Trimming shortened V by 0 bases and J by 10 bases, and 11 bases separated the two germline ends. Germline loops: CDR1 SGHRS, CDR2 YFSETQ. The CDR3 runs 14 residues. This CDR3 is CASSLASTGSPLHF. In DNA form, the CDR3 reads TGCGCCAGCAGCTTGGCCTCGACAGGCTCACCCCTCCACTTT.

The chain combines TRBV6-6 with TRBJ2-1, with TRBD1 matching over 12 bases. This CDR3 is 16 amino acids long. Germline V gene lookup returns CDR1 MNHNY and CDR2 SVGAGI (reference sequence). The V and J ends lost 0 bases and 9 bases, in that order; junction bases with no gene match: 6. The CDR3 DNA reads TGTGCCAGCAGTTACTCCCACCCGGGACAGGGGGCTGAGCAGTTCTTC. The encoded protein is CASSYSHPGQGAEQFF.